These 27 T cell receptor beta chains were all obtained from the same sample, sequenced in a study of sequential checkpoint blockade in melanoma. Indicated treatment: randomized to nivolumab then ipilimumab (arm A) or the reverse (arm B). Data came from immunoSEQ multiplex PCR; TCRdb stores just in-frame clones and leaves some out. Of under 40,000 clones in the sample, approximately 90% were seen once. The specimen comprised CD8+ T cells sorted from blood (inferred from file names), sampled from a patient given nivolumab and ipilimumab in sequence. Source of these receptors: a human donor with melanoma.

This chain uses TRBV6-1 with TRBJ2-1, with TRBD2 matching over 8 bases. From germline, CDR1 is MNHNS and CDR2 SASEGT. The CDR3 totals 14 residues. Unmatched junction bases numbered 0, after V lost 2 bases and J lost 3 bases. The chain's CDR3 is CASSELAGYNEQFF. The CDR3 nucleotides are TGTGCCAGCAGTGAACTAGCGGGCTACAATGAGCAGTTCTTC.

The chain carries TRBV27 and TRBJ1-4; possible D gene TRBD1, 6 bases. This CDR3 has 14 residues. Deletions cut 1 base from V and 4 bases from J, with 7 bases between. The germline V gene encodes CDR1 MNHEY and CDR2 SMNVEV (reference sequence). CDR3 sequence (DNA): TGTGCCAGCAGTTTATTGGACAGTAATGAAAAACTGTTTTTT. This translates into CASSLLDSNEKLFF.

The gene calls are TRBV19 and TRBJ2-7, with D perhaps matching TRBD1 (5 bases). The CDR3 extends over 16 amino acids. Trimming left V 1 base short and J 2 bases short, with 15 bases between. Germline V gene sequence: CDR1 LNHDA, CDR2 SQIVND (reference sequence). The CDR3 here is CASSIALFGATYEQYF. Here the CDR3 DNA reads TGTGCCAGTAGTATAGCCCTGTTTGGGGCTACCTACGAGCAGTACTTC.

The chain joins TRBV6-1 to TRBJ2-5, with a weak D call TRBD1 (5 bases). Trimming shortened V by 3 bases and J by 12 bases, and 14 bases separated the two germline ends. This CDR3 has 12 residues. Germline V CDR1 and CDR2: MNHNS, SASEGT. Here the CDR3 DNA reads TGTGCCAGCAGTGAGGCCCACAGGACGGAGTACTTC. It translates to CASSEAHRTEYF.

This chain connects TRBV5-1 to TRBJ2-7; TRBD1 aligns across 9 bases. Germline V gene lookup returns CDR1 SGHRS and CDR2 YFSETQ. This CDR3 has 15 amino acids. Losses at the gene ends were 3 bases for V and 2 bases for J; bases not matched to a gene: 6. CDR3 bases: TGCGCCAGCAGCTATGGACAGGGGCCGACCTACGAGCAGTACGTC. Its protein is CASSYGQGPTYEQYV.

The CDR3 DNA follows: TGTGCCAGCAGCCCCCCCGAGGGAGTTTTTAAGACCCAGTACTTC. It specifies CASSPPEGVFKTQYF. This rearrangement joins TRBV7-9 to TRBJ2-5, with D maybe TRBD2 (5 bases). Germline CDR1 is SEHNR and CDR2 is FQNEAQ (reference sequence). Trimming removed 5 bases at V and 6 bases at J, with 19 bases between. This CDR3 comprises 15 residues.

The V and J genes are TRBV27 and TRBJ2-1, with 8 bases lining up with TRBD2. Germline trimming cut 5 bases from V and 4 bases from J; bases unmatched to any gene: 10. The CDR3 covers 16 residues. From germline, CDR1 is MNHEY and CDR2 SMNVEV (reference sequence). The CDR3 region has the DNA TGTGCCAGCAGTCCCGAACTAGCGGTAGGATACAATGAGCAGTTCTTC. This translates into CASSPELAVGYNEQFF.

V is TRBV7-9 and J is TRBJ2-1, with 8 positions matching TRBD1. The CDR3 sequence is 17 residues long. V was clipped by 6 bases and J by 4 bases; unmatched bases: 14. Germline lookup yields CDR1 SEHNR and CDR2 FQNEAQ (reference sequence). This CDR3 is CASSSTDGTGAYNEQFF. CDR3 nucleotide sequence: TGTGCCAGCAGTTCAACCGATGGGACAGGAGCTTACAATGAGCAGTTCTTC.

The table lists this clone with a count of one. The V call is TRBV5-4, the J call TRBJ2-7; TRBD1 matches 8 bases. The CDR3 contains 15 residues. The germline CDR1 and CDR2 sequences are SGHNT and YYREEE (reference sequence). The V and J ends lost 0 bases and 3 bases, in that order; junction bases with no gene match: 5. The CDR3 nucleotides read TGTGCCAGCAGCTTGGGGGTTGGGACAGGCTACGAGCAGTACTTC. Translating gives CASSLGVGTGYEQYF. Full variable domain (missing parts from reference TRBV5-4 and TRBJ2-7): ETGVTQSPTHLIKTRGQQVTLRCSSQSGHNTVSWYQQALGQGPQFIFQYYREEENGRGNFPPRFSGLQFPNYSSELNVNALELDDSALYLCASSLGVGTGYEQYFGPGTRLTVT.

The gene calls are TRBV29-1 and TRBJ2-2; the match to TRBD1 covers 8 bases. V lost 6 bases to trimming and J lost 3 bases; unmatched junction nucleotides: 0. The CDR3 is 12 amino acids. Germline loops: CDR1 SQVTM, CDR2 ANQGSEA. The CDR3 DNA reads as TGCAGCGTGACAGGGGACACCGGGGAGCTGTTTTTT. Translated: CSVTGDTGELFF.

This sequence joins TRBV4-3 and TRBJ2-6, with D unresolved. Trimming shortened V by 0 bases and J by 1 base, and 10 bases separated the two germline ends. CDR3 length: 17 residues. CDR1 is LGHNA, CDR2 YSLEER, per germline. CDR3 nucleotide sequence: TGCGCCAGCAGCCAAGATCCGAGGTTTTCTGGGGCCAACGTCCTGACTTTC. It specifies CASSQDPRFSGANVLTF.

The CDR3 spells CASSAGAQPQHF. The CDR3 nucleotides read TGTGCCAGCAGTGCTGGGGCCCAGCCCCAGCATTTT. The V and J genes are TRBV25-1 and TRBJ1-5, with a weak D call TRBD1 (5 bases). Germline CDR1 reads MGHDK; CDR2 reads SYGVNS. Trimming cost V 4 bases and J 7 bases, with 8 bases left between them. The CDR3 contains 12 residues. The full variable domain, completed using reference TRBV25-1 and TRBJ1-5, is EADIYQTPRYLVIGTGKKITLECSQTMGHDKMYWYQQDPGMELHLIHYSYGVNSTEKGDLSSESTVSRIRTEHFPLTLESARPSHTSQYLCASSAGAQPQHFGDGTRLSIL.

The rearrangement links TRBV4-2 to TRBJ2-6, with 7 bases identical to TRBD2. In germline, CDR1 is LGHNA, CDR2 YNFKEQ. The J segment lost 0 bases and the V segment lost 1 base, leaving 6 bases of the junction unmatched. CDR3 size: 18 residues. CDR3 nucleotide sequence: TGTGCCAGCAGCCAAGTGGGAGGGAGGTTCTCTGGGGCCAACGTCCTGACTTTC. As protein: CASSQVGGRFSGANVLTF.

The rearrangement uses TRBV5-4 and TRBJ2-1; 9 bases agree with TRBD2. The length of the CDR3 is 15 residues. The germline V gene has CDR1 SGHNT and CDR2 YYREEE (reference sequence). The V gene end was trimmed by 2 bases and the J gene end by 0 bases; junction bases not matched to a gene: 0. CDR3 in amino acids: CASSFSGSSYNEQFF. Written as DNA, the CDR3 is TGTGCCAGCAGCTTTAGCGGGAGCTCCTACAATGAGCAGTTCTTC.

V is TRBV13 and J is TRBJ2-1, with D tentatively TRBD2 (6 bases). With 5 bases removed from V and 7 bases from J, the gap between germline ends came to 18 bases. Germline V CDR1 and CDR2: PRHDT, FYEKMQ (reference sequence). The CDR3 covers 15 residues. The DNA for the CDR3 is TGTGCCAGCAGCCCGGGACTGGCCGGGGGTAATGAGCAGTTCTTC. Translation gives CASSPGLAGGNEQFF.

This clone was seen once. V gene TRBV15 combines with J gene TRBJ2-1, with 9 bases aligning to TRBD2. Germline V lookup: CDR1 LNHNV, CDR2 YYDKDF (reference sequence). With V trimmed by 7 bases and J by 8 bases, 12 bases remained unmatched. This CDR3 is built from 15 residues. The CDR3 sequence: CATKRLAGYLDEQFF. CDR3 bases: TGTGCCACCAAACGCCTAGCGGGATATTTGGATGAGCAGTTCTTC.

The rearrangement links TRBV27 to TRBJ2-5; a possible D gene is TRBD1 (5 bases). Near its end, the DNA agrees better with TRBJ2-7, so the J call may be wrong. Germline-derived CDR1 and CDR2 are MNHEY and SMNVEV (reference sequence). This CDR3 spans 14 amino acids. CDR3 amino acids: CASSLAGLGYEQYF. Here the CDR3 DNA reads TGTGCCAGCAGTTTAGCAGGGTTGGGCTACGAGCAGTACTTC.

This sequence joins TRBV19 and TRBJ2-1; 11 positions agree with TRBD2. V shed 5 bases and J 8 bases; nucleotides not matched to a gene: 8. The CDR3 covers 15 residues. CDR1 LNHDA and CDR2 SQIVND come from the germline V gene (reference sequence). In DNA, the CDR3 is TGTGCCAGTAGTCTCGTAGCGGGAGGGCGGGATGAGCAGTTCTTC. Its translation: CASSLVAGGRDEQFF.

The V call is TRBV2, the J call TRBJ2-7, with 9 bases that match TRBD2. From germline, CDR1 is SNHLY and CDR2 FYNNEI. The CDR3 runs 18 residues. The V and J ends lost 3 bases and 5 bases, in that order; junction bases with no gene match: 17. The CDR3 DNA reads TGTGCCAGCAGTGAGGCTGTGTTGCTAGCGGGAATGAGGGACGAGCAGTACGTC. As protein: CASSEAVLLAGMRDEQYV.

The chain uses TRBV25-1 and TRBJ2-3; D remains unclear. Germline V lookup: CDR1 MGHDK, CDR2 SYGVNS. CDR3 length: 16 amino acids. With 3 bases removed from V and 1 base from J, the gap between germline ends came to 14 bases. This chain's CDR3 is CASSDVSTVRTDTQYF. The CDR3 DNA sequence: TGTGCCAGCAGTGATGTGTCTACGGTCCGCACAGATACGCAGTATTTT.

This clone was counted once. The CDR3 sequence is CASSQGTAGDTQYF. DNA for the CDR3: TGTGCCAGCAGCCAAGGGACAGCAGGAGATACGCAGTATTTT. The gene calls are TRBV4-2 and TRBJ2-3, with D possibly being TRBD1 (6 bases). Trimming took 1 base from V and 5 from J, leaving 10 bases between them. Germline V gene sequence: CDR1 LGHNA, CDR2 YNFKEQ. The CDR3 extends over 14 amino acids.

The chain employs TRBV27 and TRBJ2-7; D is perhaps TRBD1 (6 bases). The CDR3 runs 14 residues. The ends were cut back, 2 bases at V and 4 bases at J, with 12 bases in the middle. The germline V gene encodes CDR1 MNHEY and CDR2 SMNVEV (reference sequence). The CDR3 DNA reads as TGTGCCAGCAGTTTAACGGGACATATATACGAGCAGTACGTC. Residues: CASSLTGHIYEQYV.

The chain combines TRBV27 with TRBJ2-1; 12 bases agree with TRBD2. Germline V gene lookup returns CDR1 MNHEY and CDR2 SMNVEV (reference sequence). This CDR3 has 15 amino acids. The J segment lost 6 bases and the V segment lost 4 bases, leaving 4 bases of the junction unmatched. The CDR3 loop is CASSWGLAGGNEQFF. The CDR3 DNA reads as TGTGCCAGCAGTTGGGGACTAGCGGGCGGCAATGAGCAGTTCTTC.

The chain joins TRBV5-1 to TRBJ2-1; 9 positions agree with TRBD1. Per germline, CDR1 SGHRS and CDR2 YFSETQ. This CDR3 region has 16 residues. The V gene end was trimmed by 5 bases and the J gene end by 1 base; junction bases not matched to a gene: 7. CDR3 bases: TGCGCCAGCAGTTCGGACAGGGGAGCTTCCTACAATGAGCAGTTCTTC. It specifies CASSSDRGASYNEQFF.

The genes are TRBV5-6 and TRBJ2-3; 11 nucleotides align to TRBD2. The germline CDR1 and CDR2 sequences are SGHDT and YYEEEE. Germline trimming cut 1 base from V and 0 bases from J; bases unmatched to any gene: 7. The CDR3 contains 18 residues. This chain's CDR3 is CASSLPSSGRTSTDTQYF. DNA for the CDR3: TGTGCCAGCAGCTTGCCTTCTAGCGGGAGGACTAGCACAGATACGCAGTATTTT.

This rearrangement joins TRBV29-1 to TRBJ1-2, with 9 bases identical to TRBD1. Germline V CDR1 and CDR2: SQVTM, ANQGSEA. V shed 7 bases, J shed 1 base, and the junction held 4 bases outside the gene matches. The CDR3 extends over 13 amino acids. In DNA form, the CDR3 reads TGCAGCGCCCGGACAGGGGATAACTATGGCTACACCTTC. Translating gives CSARTGDNYGYTF. Complete variable domain (other parts from reference TRBV29-1 and TRBJ1-2): SAVISQKPSRDICQRGTSLTIQCQVDSQVTMMFWYRQQPGQSLTLIATANQGSEATYESGFVIDKFPISRPNLTFSTLTVSNMSPEDSSIYLCSARTGDNYGYTFGSGTRLTVV.

The V call is TRBV4-1, the J call TRBJ1-5; 7 nucleotides agree with TRBD1. This CDR3 comprises 13 residues. Unmatched junction bases numbered 5, after V lost 5 bases and J lost 7 bases. Germline loops: CDR1 MGHRA, CDR2 YSYEKL. The CDR3 coding sequence is TGCGCCAGCAGCGACAGGGAATGGCAGCCCCAGCATTTT. Its protein product is CASSDREWQPQHF.